These 21 T cell receptor beta chains were all obtained from the same sample, sequenced in a study of blood T cell repertoires in COVID-19 (dated by TCRdb to 2018 to 2020). Library generation was performed with the immunoSEQ multiplex PCR assay. The clones in this table, taken by TCRdb from immuneACCESS, are in-frame only. Not every clone is retained; where verified, under half of the shortfall comes from an unresolved V gene, and the cause of the rest is unknown. Across this sample there are 68,000 or so clones, with roughly 88% seen only once. Around 8.1% of the sample goes to the ten largest clones. Sequencing used peripheral blood. These receptors were taken from a man aged 30 to 39 with acute or convalescent COVID-19.

The CDR3 loop is CASSLGWAGTGIEQYF. For the CDR3, the DNA is TGTGCCAGCAGCTTAGGCTGGGCCGGGACAGGGATCGAGCAGTACTTC. The V gene is TRBV7-9, the J gene TRBJ2-7, with 9 bases that match TRBD1. V lost 1 base, J lost 6 bases, and 10 bases stayed unmatched. Germline-derived CDR1 and CDR2 are SEHNR and FQNEAQ (reference sequence). The CDR3 covers 16 residues. Drawing the rest from reference TRBV7-9 and TRBJ2-7, the complete variable domain is DTGVSQNPRHKITKRGQNVTFRCDPISEHNRLYWYRQTLGQGPEFLTYFQNEAQLEKSRLLSDRFSAERPKGSFSTLEIQRTEQGDSAMYLCASSLGWAGTGIEQYFGPGTRLTVT.

The chain uses TRBV2 and TRBJ2-3; 9 bases align to TRBD2. The CDR3 has 16 amino acids. Germline CDR1 is SNHLY and CDR2 is FYNNEI. The trim removed 6 bases at V and 0 bases at J, leaving 7 bases unmatched. The CDR3 DNA follows: TGTGCCAGCAGATACCGACTAGCGGCTAGCACAGATACGCAGTATTTT. Translated: CASRYRLAASTDTQYF.

The rearrangement joins TRBV27 to TRBJ1-5, with 9 positions matching TRBD1. The CDR3 is 14 residues long. Germline loops: CDR1 MNHEY, CDR2 SMNVEV (reference sequence). The J segment lost 9 bases and the V segment lost 2 bases, leaving 5 bases of the junction unmatched. Here the CDR3 DNA reads TGTGCCAGCAGTTTAAGGACAGGGGAGCGGCCCCAGCATTTT. Translating gives CASSLRTGERPQHF.

J is TRBJ2-7 and V is TRBV2, with a weak D call TRBD2 (6 bases). V was clipped by 7 bases and J by 4 bases, with 8 bases between them. The CDR3 is 11 amino acids. Per the germline V gene, CDR1 is SNHLY and CDR2 is FYNNEI. In DNA, the CDR3 is TGTGCCAGCAACCGGGGGTACGAGCAGTACTTC. Residues: CASNRGYEQYF.

This sequence joins TRBV28 and TRBJ2-7, with a tentative D call TRBD1 (6 bases). The V end lost 6 bases, the J end lost 2 bases, and 17 bases lay between the germline ends. Germline V lookup: CDR1 MDHEN, CDR2 SYDVKM. The CDR3 length is 15 residues. Here the CDR3 reads CASRLTGTPTYEQYF. The CDR3 DNA is TGTGCCAGCAGGTTAACCGGGACACCTACCTACGAGCAGTACTTC.

V usage is TRBV23-1 and J usage is TRBJ1-4; 8 positions match TRBD1. TRBV23-1 qualifies as an ORF whose function is uncertain. Trimming took 8 bases from V and 8 from J; bases not matched to a gene: 10. This CDR3 spans 14 amino acids. CDR3 loop: CASARGDRGEKLFF. CDR3 coding DNA: TGCGCCAGCGCACGGGGAGACAGGGGCGAAAAACTGTTTTTT.

DNA for the CDR3: TGTGCCAGCAGCTTAACAACCCTCGAGTCATTGCAGTTCTTC. Translation gives CASSLTTLESLQFF. The chain recombines TRBV7-3 with TRBJ2-1, with unresolved D. This CDR3 spans 14 amino acids. CDR1 is SGHTA, CDR2 FQGTGA, per germline. Trimming left V 0 bases short and J 12 bases short, with 15 bases between.

The chain combines TRBV12-3 or TRBV12-4 with TRBJ2-7; tentative D call: TRBD1 (6 bases). V was trimmed by 6 bases and J by 6 bases, leaving 15 bases between them. The CDR3 runs 13 residues. In DNA form, the CDR3 reads TGTGCCAGCAGAGAAAGAAACAGGGTCGAGCAGTACTTC. This translates into CASRERNRVEQYF.

The chain couples TRBV18 to TRBJ1-3; possible D gene TRBD1, 6 bases. V was trimmed by 5 bases and J by 0 bases, leaving 11 bases between them. Germline loops: CDR1 KGHSH, CDR2 LQKENI. The CDR3 totals 15 residues. The DNA for the CDR3 is TGTGCCAGCTCAAGCGACAGGAGCTCTGGAAACACCATATATTTT. Translation: CASSSDRSSGNTIYF.

The CDR3 protein is CASSYSGGAIFDEQFF. The DNA of the CDR3 is TGTGCCAGCAGTTACTCCGGGGGTGCTATATTCGATGAGCAGTTCTTC. The chain carries TRBV6-5 and TRBJ2-1, with a possible D match to TRBD2 (6 bases). The CDR3 is 16 residues long. CDR1 is MNHEY, CDR2 SVGAGI, per germline. V was pared by 0 bases and J by 8 bases, with 17 bases between.

The table lists this clone with a count of one. V gene TRBV30 combines with J gene TRBJ1-3; D might be TRBD1 (5 bases). Germline V lookup: CDR1 GTSNPN, CDR2 SVGIG (reference sequence). This CDR3 comprises 15 residues. The V gene lost 0 bases and the J gene lost 0 bases, with 9 bases spanning the gap. The CDR3 DNA follows: TGTGCCTGGAGTGTAGCAGGGTTCTCTGGAAACACCATATATTTT. It specifies CAWSVAGFSGNTIYF.

This sequence joins TRBV6-6 and TRBJ1-2; 9 bases agree with TRBD1. The CDR3 totals 13 residues. Unmatched junction bases numbered 6, after V lost 6 bases and J lost 7 bases. The germline V gene encodes CDR1 MNHNY and CDR2 SVGAGI (reference sequence). CDR3 amino acids: CASSSQGAGGYTF. CDR3 in DNA: TGTGCCAGCAGCTCACAGGGGGCAGGTGGCTACACCTTC.

The chain has TRBV2 and TRBJ2-2, with D uncertain. CDR3 length equals 14 residues. Germline values: CDR1 SNHLY, CDR2 FYNNEI. Trimming shortened V by 6 bases and J by 5 bases, and 13 bases separated the two germline ends. The CDR3 is CASRTPPGTGELFF. CDR3 bases: TGTGCCAGCAGGACCCCCCCCGGGACCGGGGAGCTGTTTTTT.

This clone was seen once. As DNA, the CDR3 is TGTGCCAGCAGCTTAGGACAGGGGCTTTACAATGAGCAGTTCTTC. It specifies CASSLGQGLYNEQFF. This sequence joins TRBV7-3 and TRBJ2-1; the match to TRBD1 covers 9 bases. The V gene end was trimmed by 2 bases and the J gene end by 4 bases; junction bases not matched to a gene: 3. Germline V gene lookup returns CDR1 SGHTA and CDR2 FQGTGA. The CDR3 has 15 residues.

The chain has TRBV19 and TRBJ1-5; TRBD1 agrees at 10 bases. The germline V gene encodes CDR1 LNHDA and CDR2 SQIVND (reference sequence). J gave up 5 bases and V 7 bases, and 11 bases lay outside the gene matches. This CDR3 region has 16 residues. The CDR3 coding sequence is TGTGCCAGTACCCCCCCTGGGACAGGGGAGCATCAGCCCCAGCATTTT. The encoded protein is CASTPPGTGEHQPQHF.

Note on this clone: The DNA is omitted, as the CDR3 cannot be located on it reliably, and the CDR3 follows TCRdb's listing. The chain carries TRBV6-5 and TRBJ2-2; the DNA was not used to check the table's D call, TRBD1. Germline-derived CDR1 and CDR2 are MNHEY and SVGAGI. Counting both end residues, the CDR3 totals 14 amino acids. This CDR3 is CASRSGFGAGELFF.

The J gene is TRBJ2-7, the V gene TRBV28, with D perhaps TRBD2 (6 bases). The CDR3 is 13 residues long. Germline V gene sequence: CDR1 MDHEN, CDR2 SYDVKM. V lost 5 bases to trimming and J lost 3 bases, with 11 bases between them. CDR3 nucleotides: TGTGCCAGCAGTCCCGGGACTTTCTACGAGCAGTACTTC. Protein product: CASSPGTFYEQYF.

The chain employs TRBV27 and TRBJ1-1; D remains unclear. Germline CDR1 is MNHEY and CDR2 is SMNVEV (reference sequence). The CDR3 consists of 13 residues. V lost 2 bases and J 1 base, leaving 5 bases between the germline ends. CDR3 nucleotides: TGTGCCAGCAGTTTACTGTCGAACACTGAAGCTTTCTTT. Translating it yields CASSLLSNTEAFF.

The V gene is TRBV4-1, the J gene TRBJ2-5; 10 nucleotides line up with TRBD1. Trimming removed 3 bases from V and 5 bases from J; junction bases left unmatched: 9. This CDR3 spans 16 amino acids. The germline CDR1 and CDR2 sequences are MGHRA and YSYEKL. The CDR3 coding sequence is TGCGCCAGCAGCCACCCCGACAGGGGGCGAACGGAGACCCAGTACTTC. This gives the protein CASSHPDRGRTETQYF.

The chain's CDR3 is CASSFAENSPLHF. The CDR3 region has the DNA TGTGCCAGCAGCTTCGCGGAGAATTCACCCCTCCACTTT. The chain combines TRBV5-6 with TRBJ1-6; D is uncertain. The CDR3 consists of 13 residues. Trimming took off 2 bases at V and 7 bases at J, with 7 bases between the two ends. Germline V gene lookup returns CDR1 SGHDT and CDR2 YYEEEE.

V usage is TRBV11-2 and J usage is TRBJ1-2, with TRBD1 identical over 8 bases. Germline V gene sequence: CDR1 SGHAT, CDR2 FQNNGV. Trimming took 5 bases from V and 6 from J; bases not matched to a gene: 5. The CDR3 extends over 13 amino acids. This chain's CDR3 is CASSQTGVNGYTF. CDR3 nucleotides: TGTGCCAGCAGCCAGACAGGGGTAAATGGCTACACCTTC.